A single sample gave rise to the 2 T cell receptor beta chains below, sequenced in a study of CD8+ T cells in alopecia areata. Sequencing relied on a cDNA template that was reverse transcribed from extracted RNA. This table comes from immunoSEQ multiplex PCR, and its TCRdb copy is limited to in-frame clones, with some not included. The sample lists some 150,000 clones, around 50% seen once, with approximately 19% in the top ten. Sequencing was performed on CD8+ T cells sorted from blood, taken at week 0. These receptors all come from a human donor with alopecia areata.

Turning to this clone: Within the sample, other DNA sequences also encode this same CDR3. The chain combines TRBV4-3 with TRBJ2-3; the D gene is possibly TRBD1 (6 bases). CDR3 length: 16 amino acids. Trimming shortened V by 0 bases and J by 1 base, and 11 bases separated the two germline ends. CDR1 and CDR2 from the germline V gene are LGHNA and YSLEER. The CDR3 DNA sequence: TGCGCCAGCAGCCAAGATCCAGCAGGGGGCACAGATACGCAGTATTTT. Its protein product is CASSQDPAGGTDTQYF.

V and J are TRBV4-1 and TRBJ1-2; TRBD1 matches 9 bases. Germline CDR1 is MGHRA and CDR2 is YSYEKL. The CDR3 has 15 amino acids. V shed 0 bases, J shed 5 bases, and the junction held 4 bases outside the gene matches. The CDR3 DNA reads TGCGCCAGCAGCCAAGAGGGGACAGGGAGGTATGGCTACACCTTC. The encoded protein is CASSQEGTGRYGYTF.